The sequence of this T cell receptor (beta chain) was determined in a study of metastatic and nonmetastatic thyroid tumors. Trimming cost V 0 bases and J 3 bases; bases outside gene matches: 0. The CDR3 runs to 15 residues. CDR1 is MRHNA and CDR2 is SNTAGT in the germline V gene. None of the patients had undergone any treatment ahead of thyroid surgery. This clone was detected ten times or more. No antigen is known for it. Study-wide findings and caveats: In blood and tumor, TCR beta diversity was reportedly significantly higher in malignant thyroid tumors than in benign nodules.

TCRdb reassembled clones from the PCR reads with MiXCR. The data show about 59,000 clones, around 15% seen once. Sequenced material: blood. The chain carries TRBV6-4 and TRBJ2-1; 9 positions match TRBD1. The source of this sequence is a male donor with papillary thyroid cancer or a benign thyroid nodule (not recorded which). Some clones in this sample may be carry-over from other donors' samples. CDR3: CASSDSTGGYNEQFF. The DNA for the CDR3 is TGTGCCAGCAGTGACTCGACAGGGGGCTACAATGAGCAGTTCTTC.